Shown below are 2 T cell receptor beta chains from a single sample sequenced in a study of blood T cell repertoires in COVID-19. Method: immunoSEQ multiplex PCR; TCRdb's copy keeps in-frame clones and lacks some. There are about 180,000 clones in the sample; more than 70% occur only once, and roughly 6% lies in the top ten. The specimen sequenced was PBMCs or T cells enriched from blood (not recorded which). These receptors were taken from a man in his forties or fifties who had recovered from COVID-19.

The chain couples TRBV7-8 to TRBJ1-2; D is perhaps TRBD1 (6 bases). The germline CDR1 and CDR2 sequences are SGHVS and FQNEAQ. The CDR3 runs 15 residues. The V end lost 4 bases, the J end lost 6 bases, and 18 bases lay between the germline ends. The CDR3 loop is CASSYNPGTPNGYTF. The CDR3 DNA reads TGTGCCAGCAGCTACAACCCCGGGACACCGAATGGCTACACCTTC.

This clone counts as medium-sized (0.01 to 0.1%). The V call is TRBV29-1, the J call TRBJ2-3; D perhaps matches TRBD2 (5 bases). The CDR3 totals 13 residues. Trimming pared 7 bases from V and 1 base from J, leaving 12 bases between. The germline gives CDR1 SQVTM, CDR2 ANQGSEA. In nucleotides, the CDR3 is TGCAGCGATCTGGCCGGGGGCACAGATACGCAGTATTTT. It yields the protein CSDLAGGTDTQYF.